The 20 T cell receptor beta chains given below trace back to one sample, sequenced in a study of OX40 agonist ivuxolimab in advanced cancers. Sequencing was performed with immunoSEQ multiplex PCR; in TCRdb, only in-frame clones are kept and a portion is missing. The data show roughly 130,000 clones, about 94% seen once. The input for sequencing was CD4+ or CD8+ T cells sorted from blood, taken in a trial of the OX40 agonist ivuxolimab. The origin of the receptors is an adult with an advanced solid tumor such as melanoma, head and neck, liver or kidney cancer.

The chain uses TRBV29-1 and TRBJ2-2; TRBD2 matches 12 bases. The CDR3 spans 17 residues. The trim removed 1 base at V and 0 bases at J, leaving 3 bases unmatched. Germline V gene data show CDR1 as SQVTM and CDR2 as ANQGSEA. The CDR3 DNA sequence: TGCAGCGTTGAAGCGCCTAGCGGGGGGGCGAACACCGGGGAGCTGTTTTTT. Translated: CSVEAPSGGANTGELFF.

The chain combines TRBV7-9 with TRBJ2-1; 12 positions agree with TRBD2. The germline V gene encodes CDR1 SEHNR and CDR2 FQNEAQ (reference sequence). The CDR3 has 15 amino acids. The trim removed 1 base at V and 10 bases at J, leaving 5 bases unmatched. CDR3 residues: CASSLGLAGEYEQFF. The CDR3 DNA is TGTGCCAGCAGCTTAGGACTAGCGGGAGAGTACGAGCAGTTCTTC. The full variable domain, in which reference TRBV7-9 and TRBJ2-1 provide the parts outside the CDR3, is DTGVSQNPRHKITKRGQNVTFRCDPISEHNRLYWYRQTLGQGPEFLTYFQNEAQLEKSRLLSDRFSAERPKGSFSTLEIQRTEQGDSAMYLCASSLGLAGEYEQFFGPGTRLTVL.

The V call is TRBV25-1, the J call TRBJ2-7, with no clear D. The CDR3 loop spans 13 amino acids. The germline V and J ends were trimmed by 4 bases and 3 bases, with 10 bases remaining between them. From germline, CDR1 is MGHDK and CDR2 SYGVNS. The DNA for the CDR3 is TGTGCCAGCAGTGTTAGTCCTTTCTACGAGCAGTACTTC. Encoded protein: CASSVSPFYEQYF.

The CDR3 protein is CASSRPGGTDTQYF. The CDR3 DNA is TGTGCCAGCAGTCGGCCGGGGGGCACAGATACGCAGTATTTT. The V and J genes are TRBV6-5 and TRBJ2-3; D perhaps matches TRBD2 (6 bases). The V gene lost 5 bases and the J gene lost 1 base, with 10 bases spanning the gap. The CDR3 contains 14 residues. Germline V gene data show CDR1 as MNHEY and CDR2 as SVGAGI.

The V gene is TRBV19, the J gene TRBJ2-5; 7 positions agree with TRBD2. V shed 1 base, J shed 2 bases, and the junction held 7 bases outside the gene matches. CDR3 size: 16 residues. Germline values: CDR1 LNHDA, CDR2 SQIVND (reference sequence). In DNA form, the CDR3 reads TGTGCCAGTAGTATAGGCAAGCGGGAAGCGCAAGAGACCCAGTACTTC. Encoded protein: CASSIGKREAQETQYF. Full variable domain (missing parts from reference TRBV19 and TRBJ2-5): DGGITQSPKYLFRKEGQNVTLSCEQNLNHDAMYWYRQDPGQGLRLIYYSQIVNDFQKGDIAEGYSVSREKKESFPLTVTSAQKNPTAFYLCASSIGKREAQETQYFGPGTRLLVL.

The rearrangement links TRBV15 to TRBJ1-1; the match to TRBD1 covers 8 bases. The CDR3 runs 13 residues. V was pared by 8 bases and J by 3 bases, with 5 bases of the junction left unmatched. The germline V gene has CDR1 LNHNV and CDR2 YYDKDF (reference sequence). The CDR3 here is CATCQGADTEAFF. The CDR3 DNA is TGTGCCACCTGCCAGGGGGCAGACACTGAAGCTTTCTTT.

CDR3 sequence (DNA): TGTGCCAGCAGTGAAGCGCTTGGGGGTTACGGGGCTTTCTTT. This sequence encodes CASSEALGGYGAFF. The chain recombines TRBV2 with TRBJ1-1; D is perhaps TRBD1 (5 bases). Germline lookup yields CDR1 SNHLY and CDR2 FYNNEI. The CDR3 totals 14 residues. Trimming pared 0 bases from V and 11 bases from J, leaving 16 bases between.

J is TRBJ1-5 and V is TRBV5-1; tentatively, D is TRBD1 (5 bases). V was shortened by 4 bases and J by 1 base, with 6 bases between the two germline ends. Germline V gene data show CDR1 as SGHRS and CDR2 as YFSETQ. The CDR3 has 13 amino acids. CDR3 coding DNA: TGCGCCAGCAGCCCAGGGAGCAATCAGCCCCAGCATTTT. It codes for CASSPGSNQPQHF.

This clone was recorded once. V is TRBV6-5 and J is TRBJ2-7, with a tentative D call TRBD1 (6 bases). The CDR3 totals 13 residues. Germline V gene data show CDR1 as MNHEY and CDR2 as SVGAGI. Trimming removed 6 bases at V and 2 bases at J, with 11 bases between. This CDR3 reads CASRAGAPYEQYF. CDR3 bases: TGTGCCAGCAGGGCAGGGGCCCCCTACGAGCAGTACTTC.

Turning to this clone: Other DNA sequences in the same sample also yield this CDR3. V usage is TRBV5-1 and J usage is TRBJ2-7; 7 bases agree with TRBD1. The CDR3 is 13 amino acids. Unmatched junction bases numbered 5, after V lost 5 bases and J lost 3 bases. The germline V gene encodes CDR1 SGHRS and CDR2 YFSETQ. CDR3 amino acids: CASSRGQGYEQYF. DNA for the CDR3: TGCGCCAGCAGTAGGGGGCAGGGCTACGAGCAGTACTTC.

The CDR3 protein is CASSEADENSPLHF. In DNA, the CDR3 is TGTGCCAGCAGTGAGGCAGATGAAAATTCACCCCTCCACTTT. The chain employs TRBV25-1 and TRBJ1-6, with no clear D. Trimming took 3 bases from V and 7 from J, leaving 10 bases between them. Germline V lookup: CDR1 MGHDK, CDR2 SYGVNS. The CDR3 extends over 14 amino acids.

The chain links TRBV6-1 to TRBJ2-7; 8 bases map to TRBD2. V dropped 2 bases and J dropped 2; count of bases not matched to a gene: 2. The length of the CDR3 is 14 residues. Germline V gene lookup returns CDR1 MNHNS and CDR2 SASEGT. This chain's CDR3 is CASSESGGAYEQYF. The CDR3 coding sequence is TGTGCCAGCAGTGAAAGCGGGGGTGCCTACGAGCAGTACTTC.

The rearrangement uses TRBV6-5 and TRBJ2-5, with 7 bases that match TRBD2. Germline values: CDR1 MNHEY, CDR2 SVGAGI. The CDR3 has 13 amino acids. J lost 4 bases, V lost 3 bases, and 2 bases had no gene match. The CDR3 DNA reads TGTGCCAGCAGTTATGCGGGGGTAGAGACCCAGTACTTC. Its translation is CASSYAGVETQYF.

This chain links TRBV7-2 with TRBJ1-3; D ambiguous. Per germline, CDR1 SGHTA and CDR2 FQGNSA. Trimming took off 1 base at V and 4 bases at J, with 8 bases between the two ends. CDR3 size: 14 residues. The CDR3 region is CASSLGERGNTIYF. The CDR3 DNA reads as TGTGCCAGCAGCTTAGGGGAACGGGGAAACACCATATATTTT.

V is TRBV29-1 and J is TRBJ1-1; 7 nucleotides align to TRBD1. CDR1 and CDR2 (germline): SQVTM, ANQGSEA. V dropped 5 bases and J dropped 1; count of bases not matched to a gene: 4. The CDR3 consists of 13 residues. The CDR3 nucleotides read TGCAGCGTTAGACAGGGCCAGAACACTGAAGCTTTCTTT. It translates to CSVRQGQNTEAFF.

CDR3 bases: TGTGCCAGCAGCTTAGGCCGGGACAGGAGACCAAGGGACGGGGAGCTGTTTTTT. Its translation is CASSLGRDRRPRDGELFF. The V and J genes are TRBV11-2 and TRBJ2-2; 8 bases match TRBD1. The ends lost 1 base at V and 7 bases at J; junction bases unmatched: 14. The CDR3 runs to 18 residues. CDR1 and CDR2 (germline): SGHAT, FQNNGV. The full variable domain, rest sourced from reference TRBV11-2 and TRBJ2-2, is EAGVAQSPRYKIIEKRQSVAFWCNPISGHATLYWYQQILGQGPKLLIQFQNNGVVDDSQLPKDRFSAERLKGVDSTLKIQPAKLEDSAVYLCASSLGRDRRPRDGELFFGEGSRLTVL.

The count of this clone is one. The chain carries TRBV7-2 and TRBJ1-6; possible D gene TRBD1, 6 bases. The length of the CDR3 is 17 residues. CDR1 and CDR2 (germline): SGHTA, FQGNSA. V shed 2 bases and J shed 6 bases, with 17 bases lying between them. The CDR3 loop reads CASSLNPGGRINSPLHF. Written as DNA, the CDR3 is TGTGCCAGCAGCTTAAACCCGGGGGGCCGGATTAATTCACCCCTCCACTTT.

This clone has a count of ten or more. V gene TRBV6-6 combines with J gene TRBJ1-4; no reliable D call. The CDR3 spans 13 residues. Germline loops: CDR1 MNHNY, CDR2 SVGAGI (reference sequence). V was cut by 8 bases and J by 4 bases, with 11 bases left in between. As DNA, the CDR3 is TGTGCCAGCGCCCGGGATTTTAATGAAAAACTGTTTTTT. Translated, it gives CASARDFNEKLFF.

The V gene is TRBV9, the J gene TRBJ1-2; D might be TRBD1 (6 bases). The CDR3 spans 14 residues. Germline lookup yields CDR1 SGDLS and CDR2 YYNGEE. V lost 4 bases to trimming and J lost 4 bases, with 14 bases between them. Here the CDR3 DNA reads TGTGCCAGCAGCCAGAGCGGGGACACCTATGGCTACACCTTC. Its translation: CASSQSGDTYGYTF.

The chain employs TRBV2 and TRBJ1-6, with D possibly TRBD1 on 5 matching bases. CDR3 size: 14 residues. CDR1 is SNHLY and CDR2 is FYNNEI in the germline V gene. V was trimmed by 4 bases and J by 6 bases, leaving 10 bases between them. The DNA of the CDR3 is TGTGCCAGCAGTGCCCAGGGCGGTAATTCACCCCTCCACTTT. It yields the protein CASSAQGGNSPLHF. Using reference TRBV2 and TRBJ1-6 for the parts outside the CDR3, the full variable domain is EPEVTQTPSHQVTQMGQEVILRCVPISNHLYFYWYRQILGQKVEFLVSFYNNEISEKSEIFDDQFSVERPDGSNFTLKIRSTKLEDSAMYFCASSAQGGNSPLHFGNGTRLTVT.